This T cell receptor beta chain was recovered during a study of blood T cell repertoires in COVID-19 (dated by TCRdb to the early 2020s). Regarding the complete study: Samples covering the acute and convalescent phases of COVID-19 were provided by collaborators in the United States, Italy and Spain. The sample metadata nearly always contained a de-identified subject ID, COVID-19 status, age in years and sex. The prospective study material was composed of cDNA or gDNA derived from T cells, B-cell-depleted T cells, or PBMCs. The repertoires were made available in a free public database intended to serve as a resource for research on the immune response to SARS-CoV-2. The dataset comprised deeply sampled blood TCRbeta repertoires from subjects exposed to, actively infected with, or recovered from COVID-19. Samples were obtained from the ongoing ImmuneRACE study (first 160 participants) and from 950 to 1,500 subjects provided by 6 global collaborators. Where available, HLA class I and class II types were obtained from metadata supplied by the sample provider rather than from assay-based typing. Study-wide conclusions, independent of this receptor: The amount of clinical and demographic metadata varied by source and participant and was provided uncurated.

The collaborating institutions used their own protocols to collect whole blood in K2EDTA tubes. For TCRbeta analysis, collaborators shipped samples in one of three forms: frozen whole blood, isolated PBMCs, or DNA extracted from either of those sample types. Concerning this clone: Its antigen is unknown. A junction end diverges from the germline sequence, so it may reflect a read error.

TCRbeta CDR3 regions were amplified from genomic DNA by means of the immunoSEQ Assay, a bias-controlled multiplex PCR. The source study handled its data this way. Nucleated cell counts per sample were estimated from amplification of reference gene primers within the assay. Sequence reads were collapsed and filtered to measure the absolute abundance of every unique TCRbeta CDR3 rearrangement. For each sample, productive Simpson clonality was calculated by taking the square root of Simpson's diversity index across productive rearrangements. TCRdb obtained this table from immuneACCESS and retained in-frame rearrangements with V and J assigned. These tables miss some clones; where compared with another copy, unresolved V genes account for less than half of the shortfall, and the remainder is unexplained. V and J calls and clone size are those listed in that table; D and trimming were worked out from the DNA. This sample has about 170,000 clones in its table, and around nine tenths of those were observed once. The ten biggest clones cover about 3.5% of the sample.

The germline V gene (reference sequence) specifies LNHNV as CDR1 and YYDKDF as CDR2. The CDR3 goes from the cysteine to the phenylalanine over 16 residues. Of the read, only the CDR3 DNA is kept; its 48 bases are in frame from base 1. The material sequenced was peripheral blood. The sequence joins TRBV15 to TRBJ2-2, and the D gene may be TRBD1, 6 bases matching. The source of this sequence is a man aged 65-85 years with acute or convalescent COVID-19. At the DNA level, the sequence is TGTGCCACCAGCCGAGAGGTAGGGGGTGGCACCGGGGAGCTGTTTTTT. It translates to CATSREVGGGTGELFF.